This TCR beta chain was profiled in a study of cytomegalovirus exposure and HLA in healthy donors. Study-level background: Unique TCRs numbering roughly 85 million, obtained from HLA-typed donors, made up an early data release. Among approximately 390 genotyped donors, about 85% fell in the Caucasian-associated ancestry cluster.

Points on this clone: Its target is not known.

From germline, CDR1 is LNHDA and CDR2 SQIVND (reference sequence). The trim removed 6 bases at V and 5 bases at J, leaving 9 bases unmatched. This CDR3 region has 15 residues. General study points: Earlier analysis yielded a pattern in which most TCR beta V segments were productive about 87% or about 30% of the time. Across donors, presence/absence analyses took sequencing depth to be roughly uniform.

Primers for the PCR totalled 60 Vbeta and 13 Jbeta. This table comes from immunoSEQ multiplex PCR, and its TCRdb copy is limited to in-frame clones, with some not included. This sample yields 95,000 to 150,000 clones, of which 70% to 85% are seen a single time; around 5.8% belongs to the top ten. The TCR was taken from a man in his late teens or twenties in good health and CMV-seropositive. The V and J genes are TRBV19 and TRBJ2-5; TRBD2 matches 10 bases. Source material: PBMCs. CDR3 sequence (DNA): TGTGCCAGTAGACCACTCGAGCGGGAGGGGGAGACCCAGTACTTC. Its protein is CASRPLEREGETQYF.